This T cell receptor (beta chain) was captured in a study of cytotoxic CD8 clonotypes in ibrutinib-treated CLL. Study-wide background: Among the patients, 11 presented as relapsed/refractory and 15 as treatment-naive; around 17 showed unmutated IGHV. Patients attained about 25 partial and 2 complete responses; at median approximately 68 months, 14 remained remitted while about twelve progressed.

The table came from immunoSEQ multiplex PCR; TCRdb's copy has only in-frame clones and leaves some out. This table has around 70,000 clones, approximately 87% appearing once. There are 14 residues in the CDR3. Germline-derived CDR1 and CDR2 are SNHLY and FYNNEI. The J segment lost 4 bases and the V segment lost 8 bases, leaving 5 bases of the junction unmatched. Study-wide points: Circulating CD8+ T-cell counts were tracked by baseline clonality, which exceeded that of age-matched healthy donors. Sustained-remission patients were sampled at one set of times and progressing patients at different ones.

For this clone: Its antigen is still unknown.

This TCR was sampled from a human donor with chronic lymphocytic leukemia. The sample here was PBMCs, taken after 24 months of ibrutinib treatment. This chain joins TRBV2 and TRBJ2-5; the match to TRBD1 covers 12 bases. This CDR3 is CASRGQGASETQYF. CDR3 in DNA: TGTGCCAGCCGGGGACAGGGGGCATCAGAGACCCAGTACTTC.